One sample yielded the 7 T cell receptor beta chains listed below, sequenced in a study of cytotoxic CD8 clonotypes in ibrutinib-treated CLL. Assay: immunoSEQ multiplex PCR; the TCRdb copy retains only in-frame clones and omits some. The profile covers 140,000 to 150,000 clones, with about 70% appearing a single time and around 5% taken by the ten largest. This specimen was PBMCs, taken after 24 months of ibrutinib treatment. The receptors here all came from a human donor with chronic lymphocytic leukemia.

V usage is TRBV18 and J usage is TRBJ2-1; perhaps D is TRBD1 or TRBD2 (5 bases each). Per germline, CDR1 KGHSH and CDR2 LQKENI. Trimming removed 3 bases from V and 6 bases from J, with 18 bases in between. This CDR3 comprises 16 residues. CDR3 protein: CASSPPSDGGGNEQFF. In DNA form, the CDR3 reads TGTGCCAGCTCACCCCCGAGTGACGGTGGGGGCAATGAGCAGTTCTTC.

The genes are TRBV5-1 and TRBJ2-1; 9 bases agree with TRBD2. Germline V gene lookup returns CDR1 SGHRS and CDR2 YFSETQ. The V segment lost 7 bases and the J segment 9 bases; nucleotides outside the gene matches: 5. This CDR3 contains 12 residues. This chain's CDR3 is CASRTSASEQFF. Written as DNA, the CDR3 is TGCGCCAGCCGGACTAGCGCGAGTGAGCAGTTCTTC.

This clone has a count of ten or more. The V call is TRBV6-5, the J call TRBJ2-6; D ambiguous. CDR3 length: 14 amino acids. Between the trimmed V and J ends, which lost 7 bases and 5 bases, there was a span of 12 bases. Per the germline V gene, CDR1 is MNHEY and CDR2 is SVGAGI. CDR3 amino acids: CASMGGYWANVLTF. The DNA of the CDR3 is TGTGCCAGCATGGGCGGCTACTGGGCCAACGTCCTGACTTTC.

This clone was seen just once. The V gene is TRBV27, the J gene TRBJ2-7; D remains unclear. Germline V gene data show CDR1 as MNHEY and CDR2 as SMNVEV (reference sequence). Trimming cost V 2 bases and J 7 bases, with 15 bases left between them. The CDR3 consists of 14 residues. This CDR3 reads CASSLGSALGEQYF. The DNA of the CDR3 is TGTGCCAGCAGTTTAGGTTCGGCCCTGGGGGAGCAGTACTTC.

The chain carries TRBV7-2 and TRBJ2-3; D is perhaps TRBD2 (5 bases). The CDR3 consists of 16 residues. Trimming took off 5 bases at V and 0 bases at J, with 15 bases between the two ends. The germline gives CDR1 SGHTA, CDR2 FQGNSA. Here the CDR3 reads CASSPSGKRSTDTQYF. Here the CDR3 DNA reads TGTGCCAGCAGCCCTTCCGGCAAGCGGAGCACAGATACGCAGTATTTT.

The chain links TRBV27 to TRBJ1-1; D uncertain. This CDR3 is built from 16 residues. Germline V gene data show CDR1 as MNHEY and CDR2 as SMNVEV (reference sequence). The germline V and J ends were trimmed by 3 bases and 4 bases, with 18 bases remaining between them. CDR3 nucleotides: TGTGCCAGCAGTTTGCACCTGGACCGCCCGGGCACTGAAGCTTTCTTT. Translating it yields CASSLHLDRPGTEAFF.

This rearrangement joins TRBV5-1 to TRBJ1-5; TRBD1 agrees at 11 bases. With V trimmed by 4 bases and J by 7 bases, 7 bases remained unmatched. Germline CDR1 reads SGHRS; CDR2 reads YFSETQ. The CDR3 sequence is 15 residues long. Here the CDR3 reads CASSPGQGAGQPQHF. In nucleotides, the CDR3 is TGCGCCAGCAGCCCCGGACAGGGGGCTGGGCAGCCCCAGCATTTT.